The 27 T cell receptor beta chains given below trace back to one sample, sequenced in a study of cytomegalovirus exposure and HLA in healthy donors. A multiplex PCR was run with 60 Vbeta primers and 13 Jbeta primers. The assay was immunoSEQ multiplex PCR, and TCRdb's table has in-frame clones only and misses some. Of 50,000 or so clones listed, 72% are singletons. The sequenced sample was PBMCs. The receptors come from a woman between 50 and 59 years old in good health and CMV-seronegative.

CDR3: CASSPSGGSTDTQYF. CDR3 coding DNA: TGTGCCAGCAGCCCCTCGGGGGGATCGACAGATACGCAGTATTTT. V gene TRBV9 combines with J gene TRBJ2-3; 7 bases line up with TRBD2. The CDR3 runs to 15 residues. Looked up from germline, CDR1 is SGDLS and CDR2 is YYNGEE. V shed 4 bases and J 3 bases; nucleotides not matched to a gene: 8.

The CDR3 nucleotides are TGTGCCAGAAGCTTGGTTAGTAGAGGGGAGACCCAGTACTTC. It translates to CARSLVSRGETQYF. The V call is TRBV5-3, the J call TRBJ2-5; D might be TRBD2 (5 bases). TRBV5-3 is assigned to the ORF class and has an uncertain function. Trimming left V 0 bases short and J 5 bases short, with 11 bases between. The CDR3 runs to 14 residues.

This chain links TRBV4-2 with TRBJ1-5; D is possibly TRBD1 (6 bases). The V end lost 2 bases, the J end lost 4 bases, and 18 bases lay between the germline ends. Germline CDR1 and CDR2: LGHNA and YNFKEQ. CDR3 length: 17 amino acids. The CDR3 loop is CASSQQQTGAGNQPQHF. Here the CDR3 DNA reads TGTGCCAGCAGCCAACAGCAGACAGGAGCGGGGAATCAGCCCCAGCATTTT.

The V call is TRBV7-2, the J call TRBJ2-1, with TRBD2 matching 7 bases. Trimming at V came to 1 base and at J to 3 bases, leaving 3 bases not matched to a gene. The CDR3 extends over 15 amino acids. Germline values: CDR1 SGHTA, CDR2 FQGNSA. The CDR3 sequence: CASSLGGDYYNEQFF. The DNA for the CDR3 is TGTGCCAGCAGCTTAGGGGGGGACTACTACAATGAGCAGTTCTTC.

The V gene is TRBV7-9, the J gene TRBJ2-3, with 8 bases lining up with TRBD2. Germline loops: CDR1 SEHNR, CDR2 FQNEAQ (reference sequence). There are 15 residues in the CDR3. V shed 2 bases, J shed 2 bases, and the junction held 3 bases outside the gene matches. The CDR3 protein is CASSLLAGYTDTQYF. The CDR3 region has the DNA TGTGCCAGCAGCTTATTAGCGGGGTACACAGATACGCAGTATTTT. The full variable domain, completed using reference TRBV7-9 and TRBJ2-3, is DTGVSQNPRHKITKRGQNVTFRCDPISEHNRLYWYRQTLGQGPEFLTYFQNEAQLEKSRLLSDRFSAERPKGSFSTLEIQRTEQGDSAMYLCASSLLAGYTDTQYFGPGTRLTVL.

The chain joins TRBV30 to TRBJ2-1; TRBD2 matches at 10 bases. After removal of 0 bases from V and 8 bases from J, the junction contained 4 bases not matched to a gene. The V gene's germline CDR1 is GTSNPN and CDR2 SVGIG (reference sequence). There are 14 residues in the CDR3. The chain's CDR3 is CAWSVAGGTDEQFF. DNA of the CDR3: TGTGCCTGGAGTGTAGCGGGGGGGACGGATGAGCAGTTCTTC.

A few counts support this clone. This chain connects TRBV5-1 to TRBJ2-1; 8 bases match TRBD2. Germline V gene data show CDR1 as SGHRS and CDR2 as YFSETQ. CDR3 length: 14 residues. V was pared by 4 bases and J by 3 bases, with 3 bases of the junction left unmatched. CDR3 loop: CASSELADYNEQFF. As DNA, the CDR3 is TGCGCCAGCAGCGAACTAGCGGACTACAATGAGCAGTTCTTC.

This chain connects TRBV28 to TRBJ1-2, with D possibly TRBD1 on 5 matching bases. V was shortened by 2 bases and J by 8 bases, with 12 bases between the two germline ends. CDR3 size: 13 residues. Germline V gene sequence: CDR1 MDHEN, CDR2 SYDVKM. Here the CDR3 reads CASSLEWGEGYTF. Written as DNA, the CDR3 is TGTGCCAGCAGTTTAGAGTGGGGGGAGGGCTACACCTTC.

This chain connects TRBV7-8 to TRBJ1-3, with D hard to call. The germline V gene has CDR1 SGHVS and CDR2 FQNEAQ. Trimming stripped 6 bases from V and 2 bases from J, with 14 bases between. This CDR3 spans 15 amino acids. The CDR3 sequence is CASSPLSGAGNTIYF. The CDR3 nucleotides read TGTGCCAGCAGTCCTTTATCGGGAGCTGGAAACACCATATATTTT.

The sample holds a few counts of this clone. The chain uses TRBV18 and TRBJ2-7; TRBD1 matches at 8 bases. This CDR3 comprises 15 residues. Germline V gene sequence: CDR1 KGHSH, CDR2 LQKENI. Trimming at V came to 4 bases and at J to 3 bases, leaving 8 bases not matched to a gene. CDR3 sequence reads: CASSRTGQEIYEQYF. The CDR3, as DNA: TGTGCCAGCTCACGAACGGGACAGGAGATCTACGAGCAGTACTTC.

The CDR3 reads CASSPGNSGQETQYF. In DNA form, the CDR3 reads TGCGCCAGCAGCCCCGGAAATAGCGGGCAAGAGACCCAGTACTTC. The chain uses TRBV5-1 and TRBJ2-5; 7 bases line up with TRBD2. The CDR3 has 15 amino acids. The V gene end was trimmed by 4 bases and the J gene end by 2 bases; junction bases not matched to a gene: 8. Germline lookup yields CDR1 SGHRS and CDR2 YFSETQ. Full variable domain (rest looked up from reference TRBV5-1 and TRBJ2-5): KAGVTQTPRYLIKTRGQQVTLSCSPISGHRSVSWYQQTPGQGLQFLFEYFSETQRNKGNFPGRFSGRQFSNSRSEMNVSTLELGDSALYLCASSPGNSGQETQYFGPGTRLLVL.

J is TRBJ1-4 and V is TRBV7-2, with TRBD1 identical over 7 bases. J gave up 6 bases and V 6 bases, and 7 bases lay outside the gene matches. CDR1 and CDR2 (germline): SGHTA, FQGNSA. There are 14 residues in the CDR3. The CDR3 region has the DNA TGTGCCAGCAGTCAGAGACAGGGTTATGAAAAACTGTTTTTT. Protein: CASSQRQGYEKLFF.

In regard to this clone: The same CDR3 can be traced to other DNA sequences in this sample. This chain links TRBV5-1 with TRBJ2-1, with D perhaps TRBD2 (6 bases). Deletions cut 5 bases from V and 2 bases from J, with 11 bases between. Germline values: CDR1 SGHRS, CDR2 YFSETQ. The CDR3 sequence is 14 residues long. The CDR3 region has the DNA TGCGCCAGCAGGACGGGGGATGCCTACAATGAGCAGTTCTTC. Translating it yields CASRTGDAYNEQFF.

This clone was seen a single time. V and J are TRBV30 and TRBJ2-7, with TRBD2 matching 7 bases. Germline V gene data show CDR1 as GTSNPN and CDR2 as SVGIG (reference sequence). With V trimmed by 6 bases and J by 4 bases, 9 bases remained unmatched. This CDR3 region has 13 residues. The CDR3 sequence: CACSRGRRYEQYF. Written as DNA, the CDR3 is TGTGCCTGCAGTCGCGGGAGAAGGTACGAGCAGTACTTC.

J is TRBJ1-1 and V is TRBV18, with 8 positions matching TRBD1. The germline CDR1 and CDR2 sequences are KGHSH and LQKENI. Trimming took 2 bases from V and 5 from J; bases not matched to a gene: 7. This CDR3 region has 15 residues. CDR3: CASSPSGQGGTEAFF. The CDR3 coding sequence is TGTGCCAGCTCACCAAGTGGACAGGGTGGGACTGAAGCTTTCTTT. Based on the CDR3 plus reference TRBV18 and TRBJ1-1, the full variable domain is NAGVMQNPRHLVRRRGQEARLRCSPMKGHSHVYWYRQLPEEGLKFMVYLQKENIIDESGMPKERFSAEFPKEGPSILRIQQVVRGDSAAYFCASSPSGQGGTEAFFGQGTRLTVV.

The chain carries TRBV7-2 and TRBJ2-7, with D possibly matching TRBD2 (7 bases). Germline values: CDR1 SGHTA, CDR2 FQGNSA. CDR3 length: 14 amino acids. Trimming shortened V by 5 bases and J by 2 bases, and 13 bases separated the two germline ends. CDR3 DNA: TGTGCCAGCAGCGCCGGGGGGCGGGCCTACGAGCAGTACTTC. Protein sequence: CASSAGGRAYEQYF. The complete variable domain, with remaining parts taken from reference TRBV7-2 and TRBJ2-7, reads GAGVSQSPSNKVTEKGKDVELRCDPISGHTALYWYRQSLGQGLEFLIYFQGNSAPDKSGLPSDRFSAERTGGSVSTLTIQRTQQEDSAVYLCASSAGGRAYEQYFGPGTRLTVT.

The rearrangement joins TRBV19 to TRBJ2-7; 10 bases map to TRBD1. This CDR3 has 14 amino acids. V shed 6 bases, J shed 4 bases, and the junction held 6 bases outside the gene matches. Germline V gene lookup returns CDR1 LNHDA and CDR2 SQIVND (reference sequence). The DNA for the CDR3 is TGTGCCAGTAGGCCGACAGGGGGCTTTTACGAGCAGTACTTC. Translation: CASRPTGGFYEQYF.

The DNA for the CDR3 is TGTGCCTGGAGCCATCTGAGGGCCCCCCGGGGGCAGTTCTTC. This translates into CAWSHLRAPRGQFF. The chain couples TRBV30 to TRBJ2-1; a possible D gene is TRBD2 (5 bases). V lost 3 bases, J lost 12 bases, and 21 bases lay in between. The CDR3 runs to 14 residues. CDR1 is GTSNPN and CDR2 is SVGIG in the germline V gene (reference sequence). Looking up the rest from reference TRBV30 and TRBJ2-1 gives the full variable domain: SQTIHQWPATLVQPVGSPLSLECTVEGTSNPNLYWYRQAAGRGLQLLFYSVGIGQISSEVPQNLSASRPQDRQFILSSKKLLLSDSGFYLCAWSHLRAPRGQFFGPGTRLTVL.

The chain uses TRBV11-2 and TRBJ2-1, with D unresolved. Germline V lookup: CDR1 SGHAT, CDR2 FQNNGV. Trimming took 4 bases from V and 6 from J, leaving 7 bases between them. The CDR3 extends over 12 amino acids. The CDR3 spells CASSSVSNEQFF. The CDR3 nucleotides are TGTGCCAGCAGCTCAGTCAGCAATGAGCAGTTCTTC.

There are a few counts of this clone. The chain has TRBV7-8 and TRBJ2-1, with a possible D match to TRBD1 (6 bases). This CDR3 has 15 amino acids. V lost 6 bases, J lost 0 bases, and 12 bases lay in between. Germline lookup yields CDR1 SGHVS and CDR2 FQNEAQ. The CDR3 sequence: CASRTTGSSYNEQFF. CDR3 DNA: TGTGCCAGCAGGACTACAGGGAGCTCCTACAATGAGCAGTTCTTC.

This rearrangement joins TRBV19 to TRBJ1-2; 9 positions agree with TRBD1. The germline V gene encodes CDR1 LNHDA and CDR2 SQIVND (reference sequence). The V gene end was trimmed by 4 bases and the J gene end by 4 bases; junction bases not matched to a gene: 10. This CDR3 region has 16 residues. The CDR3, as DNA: TGTGCCAGTAGTAGCCCGGGACAGGGAATTGGCTATGGCTACACCTTC. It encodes CASSSPGQGIGYGYTF.

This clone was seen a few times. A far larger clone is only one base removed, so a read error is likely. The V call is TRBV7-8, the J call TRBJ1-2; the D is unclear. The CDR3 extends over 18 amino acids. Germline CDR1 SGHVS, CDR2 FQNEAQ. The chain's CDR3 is CAISSSGPQTPHNYGYTF. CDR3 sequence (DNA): TGTGCCATCAGCTCCTCTGGGCCCCAGACACCACACAACTATGGCTACACCTTC.

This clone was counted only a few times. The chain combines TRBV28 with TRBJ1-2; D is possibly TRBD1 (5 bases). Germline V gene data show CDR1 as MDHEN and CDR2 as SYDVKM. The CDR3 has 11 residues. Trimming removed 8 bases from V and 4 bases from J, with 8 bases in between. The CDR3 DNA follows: TGTGCCAGCGGGGCGACCTATGGCTACACCTTC. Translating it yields CASGATYGYTF.

The CDR3 DNA reads TGCGCCAGCAGCCAAGATTCGGGACAGGGACTTCCGCCCCAGCATTTT. As protein: CASSQDSGQGLPPQHF. The V call is TRBV4-3, the J call TRBJ1-5; 9 bases map to TRBD1. CDR3 length: 16 residues. J lost 9 bases, V lost 0 bases, and 9 bases had no gene match. Germline CDR1 reads LGHNA; CDR2 reads YSLEER.

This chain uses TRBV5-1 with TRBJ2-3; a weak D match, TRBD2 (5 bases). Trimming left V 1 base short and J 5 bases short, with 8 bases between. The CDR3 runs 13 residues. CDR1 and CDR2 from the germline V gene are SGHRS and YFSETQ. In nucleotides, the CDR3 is TGCGCCAGCAGCTTGAGTGAGGGAGATACGCAGTATTTT. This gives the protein CASSLSEGDTQYF.

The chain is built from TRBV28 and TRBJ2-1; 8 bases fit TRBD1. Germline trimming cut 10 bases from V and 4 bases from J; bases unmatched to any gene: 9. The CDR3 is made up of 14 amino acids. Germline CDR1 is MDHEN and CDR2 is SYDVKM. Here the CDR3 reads CATLTGGVYNEQFF. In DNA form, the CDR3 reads TGTGCCACCTTAACAGGGGGAGTATACAATGAGCAGTTCTTC.

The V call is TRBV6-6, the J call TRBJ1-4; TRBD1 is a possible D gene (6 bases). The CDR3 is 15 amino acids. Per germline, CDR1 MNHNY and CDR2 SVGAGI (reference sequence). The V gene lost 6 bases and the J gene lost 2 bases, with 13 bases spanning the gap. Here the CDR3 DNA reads TGTGCCAGCAGCCCGACACAGGGTACTAATGAAAAACTGTTTTTT. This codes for CASSPTQGTNEKLFF.